This T cell receptor (beta chain) was identified in a study of tumor-infiltrating lymphocytes in primary liver carcinoma. The CDR3 has 15 amino acids. Germline assignment: CDR1 SGHAT and CDR2 FQNNGV. Study-wide results and caveats: A fraction of only about 7-24% of top clones appeared in all five tumor regions. Tumors carried a top-250-clone fraction significantly exceeding that of blood (p = 0.039).

TCR beta cDNA was reverse-transcribed from about 500 ng of total RNA. The reaction used a constant-region primer and ProtoScript II reverse transcriptase. Researchers made the TCR beta libraries by running three nested multiplex PCR rounds with slightly modified ARM-PCR. A C-beta reverse primer was combined with TRBV1-TRBV30 forward primers in the first two PCR rounds, and each round had 10 cycles. TCRdb ran MiXCR on the multiplex PCR reads and lists one entry per CDR3 protein. The sample carries roughly 190,000 distinct CDR3 sequences, around four fifths recorded once. Regarding this clonotype: Its antigen is still unknown. Compared with germline, one end of the junction differs, possibly owing to a read error.

Without any cell sorting, about 18-30 mg of bulk tissue yielded co-extracted RNA and DNA. Enrolled patients were chronically infected with HBV and treatment-naive. The study found over 75% viable tumor cells in every tumor sample. This receptor was obtained from a man aged 35 to 55 with primary liver carcinoma and hepatitis B virus infection. Sequenced input: tumor tissue from primary liver carcinoma. The gene calls are TRBV11-2 and TRBJ2-6; D may be TRBD1 (6 bases). In DNA form, the CDR3 reads TGTGCCACCCAGGGGCCGCGCTCTGGGGCCAACCTCCTGACATTC. It codes for CATQGPRSGANLLTF.